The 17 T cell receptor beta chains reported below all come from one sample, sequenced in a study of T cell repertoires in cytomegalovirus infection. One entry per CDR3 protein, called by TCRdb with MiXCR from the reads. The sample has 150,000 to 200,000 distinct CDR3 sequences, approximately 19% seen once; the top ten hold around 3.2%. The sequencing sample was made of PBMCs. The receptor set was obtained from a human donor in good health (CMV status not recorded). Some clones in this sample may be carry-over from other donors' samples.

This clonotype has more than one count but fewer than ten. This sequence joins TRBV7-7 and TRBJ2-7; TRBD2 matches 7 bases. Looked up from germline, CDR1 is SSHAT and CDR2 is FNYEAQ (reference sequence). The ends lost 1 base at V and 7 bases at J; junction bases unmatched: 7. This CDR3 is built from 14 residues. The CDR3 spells CASSLGEGVHEQYF. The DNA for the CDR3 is TGTGCCAGCAGCTTAGGGGAGGGAGTGCATGAGCAGTACTTC. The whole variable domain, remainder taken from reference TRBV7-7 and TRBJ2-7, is GAGVSQSPRYKVTKRGQDVTLRCDPISSHATLYWYQQALGQGPEFLTYFNYEAQPDKSGLPSDRFSAERPEGSISTLTIQRTEQRDSAMYRCASSLGEGVHEQYFGPGTRLTVT.

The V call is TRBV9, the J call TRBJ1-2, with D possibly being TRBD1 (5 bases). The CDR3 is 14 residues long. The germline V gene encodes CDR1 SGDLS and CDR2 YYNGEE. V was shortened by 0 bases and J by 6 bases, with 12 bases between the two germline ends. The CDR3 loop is CASSVVGTVDGYTF. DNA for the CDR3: TGTGCCAGCAGCGTAGTCGGGACTGTCGATGGCTACACCTTC.

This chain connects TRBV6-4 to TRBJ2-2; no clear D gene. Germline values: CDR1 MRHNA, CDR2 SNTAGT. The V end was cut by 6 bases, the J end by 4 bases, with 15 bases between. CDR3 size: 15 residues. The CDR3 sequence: CASSPLASGTGELFF. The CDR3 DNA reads TGTGCCAGCAGCCCCTTGGCCTCAGGCACCGGGGAGCTGTTTTTT.

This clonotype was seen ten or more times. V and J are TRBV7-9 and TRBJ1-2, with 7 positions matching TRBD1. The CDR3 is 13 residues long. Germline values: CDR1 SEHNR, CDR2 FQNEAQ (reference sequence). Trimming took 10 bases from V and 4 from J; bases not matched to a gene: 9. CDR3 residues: CAIPRGSLYGYTF. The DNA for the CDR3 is TGTGCCATCCCCAGGGGGAGCCTCTATGGCTACACCTTC.

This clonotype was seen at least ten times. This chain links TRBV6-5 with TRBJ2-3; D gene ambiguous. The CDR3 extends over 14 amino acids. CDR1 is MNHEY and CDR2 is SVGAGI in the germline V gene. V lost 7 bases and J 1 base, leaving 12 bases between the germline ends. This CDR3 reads CASTQGGGTDTQYF. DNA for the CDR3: TGTGCCAGCACCCAAGGTGGGGGCACAGATACGCAGTATTTT.

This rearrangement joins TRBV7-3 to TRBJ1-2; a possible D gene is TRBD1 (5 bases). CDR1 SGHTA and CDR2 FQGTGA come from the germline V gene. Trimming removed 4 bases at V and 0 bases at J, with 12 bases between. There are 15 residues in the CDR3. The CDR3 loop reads CASSSGTGPNYGYTF. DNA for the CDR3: TGTGCCAGCAGCTCAGGGACGGGACCTAACTATGGCTACACCTTC.

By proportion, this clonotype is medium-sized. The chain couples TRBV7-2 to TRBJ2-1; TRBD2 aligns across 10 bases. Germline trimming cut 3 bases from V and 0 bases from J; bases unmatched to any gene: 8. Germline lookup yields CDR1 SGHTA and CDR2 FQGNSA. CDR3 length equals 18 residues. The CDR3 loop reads CASSLTSGYLSSYNEQFF. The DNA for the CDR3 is TGTGCCAGCAGCTTGACTAGCGGGTATCTCAGCTCCTACAATGAGCAGTTCTTC.

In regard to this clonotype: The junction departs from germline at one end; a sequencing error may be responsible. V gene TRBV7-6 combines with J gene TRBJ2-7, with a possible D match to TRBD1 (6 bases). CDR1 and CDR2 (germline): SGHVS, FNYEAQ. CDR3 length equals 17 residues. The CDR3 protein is CTSSLVAGGTGPHEQYF. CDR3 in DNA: TGTACCAGCAGCTTAGTAGCTGGCGGAACAGGGCCCCACGAGCAGTACTTC.

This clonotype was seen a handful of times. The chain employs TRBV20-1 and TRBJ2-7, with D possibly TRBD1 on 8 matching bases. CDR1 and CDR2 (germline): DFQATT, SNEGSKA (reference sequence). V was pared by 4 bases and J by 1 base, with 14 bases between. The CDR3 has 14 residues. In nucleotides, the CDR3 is TGCAGTGCTATGAGCGGGACAGGATCCTACGAGCAGTACTTC. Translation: CSAMSGTGSYEQYF.

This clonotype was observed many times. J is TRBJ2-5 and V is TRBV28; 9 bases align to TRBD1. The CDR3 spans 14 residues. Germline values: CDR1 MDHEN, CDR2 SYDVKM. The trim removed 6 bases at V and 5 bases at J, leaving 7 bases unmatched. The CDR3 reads CASSTTGGFETQYF. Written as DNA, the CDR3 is TGTGCCAGCAGCACCACAGGGGGCTTTGAGACCCAGTACTTC.

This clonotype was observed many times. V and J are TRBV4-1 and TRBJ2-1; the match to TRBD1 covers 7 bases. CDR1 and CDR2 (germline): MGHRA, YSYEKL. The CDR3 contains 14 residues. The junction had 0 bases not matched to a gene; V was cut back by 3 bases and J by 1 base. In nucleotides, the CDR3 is TGCGCCAGCAGCCAGGACAGGTCCTACAATGAGCAGTTCTTC. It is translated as CASSQDRSYNEQFF.

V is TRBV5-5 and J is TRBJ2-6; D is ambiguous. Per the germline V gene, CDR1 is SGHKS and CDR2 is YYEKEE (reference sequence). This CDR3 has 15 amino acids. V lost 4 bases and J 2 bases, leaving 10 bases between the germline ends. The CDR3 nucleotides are TGTGCCAGCAGCCAACGTGGAACTGGGGCCAACGTCCTGACTTTC. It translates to CASSQRGTGANVLTF.

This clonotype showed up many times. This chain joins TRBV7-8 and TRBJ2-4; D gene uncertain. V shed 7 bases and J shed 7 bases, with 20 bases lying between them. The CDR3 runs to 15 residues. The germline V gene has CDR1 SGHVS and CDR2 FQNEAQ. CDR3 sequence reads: CASTPLGPLGNIQYF. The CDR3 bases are TGTGCCAGCACCCCCTTGGGTCCTCTGGGGAACATTCAGTACTTC.

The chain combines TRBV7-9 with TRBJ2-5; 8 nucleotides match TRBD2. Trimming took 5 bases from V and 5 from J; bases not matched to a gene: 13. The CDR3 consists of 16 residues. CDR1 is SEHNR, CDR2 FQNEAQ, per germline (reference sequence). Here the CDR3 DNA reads TGTGCCAGCAGCCCGGGTCGGGGGGGCGTTCACGAGACCCAGTACTTC. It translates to CASSPGRGGVHETQYF.

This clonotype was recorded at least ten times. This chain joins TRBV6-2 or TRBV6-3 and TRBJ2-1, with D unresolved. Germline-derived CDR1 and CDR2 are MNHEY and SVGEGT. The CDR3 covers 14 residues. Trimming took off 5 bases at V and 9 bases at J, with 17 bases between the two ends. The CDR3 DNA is TGTGCCAGCAGTCGAACCAGCCAAGTAGCTGAGCAGTTCTTC. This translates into CASSRTSQVAEQFF.

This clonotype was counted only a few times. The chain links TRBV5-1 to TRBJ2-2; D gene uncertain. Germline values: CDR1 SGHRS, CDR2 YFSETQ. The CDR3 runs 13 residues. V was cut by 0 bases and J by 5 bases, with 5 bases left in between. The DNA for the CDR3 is TGCGCCAGCAGCTTGGCATGGACCGGGGAGCTGTTTTTT. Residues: CASSLAWTGELFF.

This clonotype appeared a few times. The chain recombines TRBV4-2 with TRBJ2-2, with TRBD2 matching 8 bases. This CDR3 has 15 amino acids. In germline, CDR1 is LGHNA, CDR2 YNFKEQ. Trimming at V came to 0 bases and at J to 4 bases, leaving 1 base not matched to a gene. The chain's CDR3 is CASSQDSGTTGELFF. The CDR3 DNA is TGTGCCAGCAGCCAAGATAGCGGGACCACCGGGGAGCTGTTTTTT.